This T cell receptor (beta chain) was found in a study of blood T cell repertoires in COVID-19. At the level of the study: The samples span acute and convalescent COVID-19 from the United States, Italy and Spain. T cells, B-cell-depleted T cells, or PBMCs provided the cDNA or gDNA that served as material.

Per the study methods: Quantification of nucleated cells was approximated via reference gene primer amplification. Libraries were prepared by immunoSEQ multiplex PCR; TCRdb keeps only in-frame clonotypes and omits some of them. For V, J and clone size, that table is used; D and trimming come from the DNA. The repertoire has approximately 190,000 clones, approximately 81% of them found once; the top ten carry around 19%. CDR1 and CDR2 (germline): GTSNPN, SVGIG (reference sequence). The CDR3 is 13 amino acids. V dropped 4 bases and J dropped 3; count of bases not matched to a gene: 4. The clonotype comes from a human donor in a cohort sampled during active COVID-19. Sequencing was carried out using peripheral blood. This chain joins TRBV30 and TRBJ1-1; 8 nucleotides match TRBD1. In DNA, the CDR3 is TGTGCCTGGAATTCACAGGGGGACACTGAAGCTTTCTTT. Translating gives CAWNSQGDTEAFF.